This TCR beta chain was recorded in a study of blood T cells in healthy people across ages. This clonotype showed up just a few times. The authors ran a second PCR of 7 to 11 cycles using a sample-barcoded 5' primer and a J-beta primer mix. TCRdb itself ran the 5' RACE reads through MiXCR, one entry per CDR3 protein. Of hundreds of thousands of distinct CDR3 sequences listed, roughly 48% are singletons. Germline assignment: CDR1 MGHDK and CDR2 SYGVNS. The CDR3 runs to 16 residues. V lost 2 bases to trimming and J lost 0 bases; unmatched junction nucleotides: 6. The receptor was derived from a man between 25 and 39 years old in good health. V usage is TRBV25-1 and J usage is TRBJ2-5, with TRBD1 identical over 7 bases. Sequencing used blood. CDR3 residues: CASSEDGTAYQETQYF. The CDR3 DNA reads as TGTGCCAGCAGTGAAGACGGGACAGCGTACCAAGAGACCCAGTACTTC.